A selection of T cell receptor beta chains follows, all from one sample in a study of blood T cell repertoires in COVID-19. Only in-frame clones appear in the TCRdb table, and some are missing; sequencing was by immunoSEQ multiplex PCR. This table has about 130,000 clones, about 80% appearing once. Sequencing was done on a sample of peripheral blood. The origin of the receptors is a man aged 60 to 69 with acute or convalescent COVID-19. The CDR3 runs from the conserved cysteine through the conserved F or W. The D gene is left open where the match is weak. For some rows the clone size is stated as once, few or many, or as a class when expanded; others skip it.

cdr3_length: 16
j_call: TRBJ2-3
d_call: TRBD2
clone_size: .
v_call: TRBV5-1
cdr3_nt: TGCGCCAGCAGCCCTGGACTAGCGGGAGGCGCAGATACGCAGTATTTT
cdr3_aa: CASSPGLAGGADTQYF

cdr3_length: 13
j_call: TRBJ1-2
d_call: TRBD1
clone_size: .
v_call: TRBV7-3
cdr3_nt: TGTGCCAGCAGCGATTCAGGGGGCGAGGGCTACACCTTC
cdr3_aa: CASSDSGGEGYTF

cdr3_length: 14
j_call: TRBJ2-3
d_call: .
clone_size: .
v_call: TRBV10-3
cdr3_nt: TGTGCCACCGTAGACAGCTCTAGCACAGATACGCAGTATTTT
cdr3_aa: CATVDSSSTDTQYF

cdr3_length: 12
j_call: TRBJ1-1
d_call: .
clone_size: .
v_call: TRBV2
cdr3_nt: TGTGCCAGCCGACAGGATTTAACTGAAGCTTTCTTT
cdr3_aa: CASRQDLTEAFF

cdr3_length: 16
j_call: TRBJ1-2
d_call: .
clone_size: .
v_call: TRBV9
cdr3_nt: TGTGCCAGCAGCTCCACTACAGGCGCGGTGACCTATGGCTACACCTTC
cdr3_aa: CASSSTTGAVTYGYTF

cdr3_length: 14
j_call: TRBJ1-2
d_call: .
clone_size: .
v_call: TRBV5-4
cdr3_nt: TGTGCCAGCAGTCGAAGCCAGAGCGACTATGGCTACACCTTC
cdr3_aa: CASSRSQSDYGYTF

cdr3_length: 15
j_call: TRBJ2-1
d_call: TRBD1
clone_size: .
v_call: TRBV7-2
cdr3_nt: TGTGCCAGCAGCTTAGAGCCGACAGGGGGAAATGAGCAGTTCTTC
cdr3_aa: CASSLEPTGGNEQFF

cdr3_length: 15
j_call: TRBJ2-7
d_call: .
clone_size: few
v_call: TRBV19
cdr3_nt: TGTGCCAGTAGTGAGACCCTAGGGGGCTCCTACGAGCAGTACTTC
cdr3_aa: CASSETLGGSYEQYF

cdr3_length: 13
j_call: TRBJ2-2
d_call: .
clone_size: .
v_call: TRBV6-6
cdr3_nt: TGTGCCAGCAGAAGCCCGGGAACCGGGGAGCTGTTTTTT
cdr3_aa: CASRSPGTGELFF

cdr3_length: 14
j_call: TRBJ1-3
d_call: .
clone_size: .
v_call: TRBV5-1
cdr3_nt: TGCGCCAGCAGCTTGGGACAGGCTGGAAACACCATATATTTT
cdr3_aa: CASSLGQAGNTIYF

cdr3_length: 13
j_call: TRBJ1-2
d_call: .
clone_size: .
v_call: TRBV3-1/TRBV3-2
cdr3_nt: TGTGCCAGCAGCACGGGTCGGGGAAGGGGCTACACCTTC
cdr3_aa: CASSTGRGRGYTF

cdr3_length: 14
j_call: TRBJ2-3
d_call: TRBD2
clone_size: .
v_call: TRBV3-1/TRBV3-2
cdr3_nt: TGTGCCAGCAGCCAACTAGCGGTCACAGATACGCAGTATTTT
cdr3_aa: CASSQLAVTDTQYF

cdr3_length: 16
j_call: TRBJ2-7
d_call: .
clone_size: .
v_call: TRBV27
cdr3_nt: TGTGCCAGCAGTCCCCGGGTAGCGGAAAGCTCCTACGAGCAGTACTTC
cdr3_aa: CASSPRVAESSYEQYF

cdr3_length: 17
j_call: TRBJ1-1
d_call: TRBD1
clone_size: .
v_call: TRBV5-1
cdr3_nt: TGCGCCAGCAGCTCCCAAGGGTCCACAGGGGCGAACACTGAAGCTTTCTTT
cdr3_aa: CASSSQGSTGANTEAFF

cdr3_length: 13
j_call: TRBJ1-5
d_call: TRBD1
clone_size: .
v_call: TRBV7-2
cdr3_nt: TGTGCCAGCAGCTCTCAGGGGGCCCAGCCCCAGCATTTT
cdr3_aa: CASSSQGAQPQHF

cdr3_length: 14
j_call: TRBJ1-5
d_call: .
clone_size: .
v_call: TRBV28
cdr3_nt: TGTGCCAGCACCGGGGGGGGAGGCAATCAGCCCCAGCATTTT
cdr3_aa: CASTGGGGNQPQHF

cdr3_length: 15
j_call: TRBJ2-2
d_call: TRBD2
clone_size: .
v_call: TRBV5-4
cdr3_nt: TGTGCCAGCAGCCGCCTGGGACTAGTCGCCGGGGAGCTGTTTTTT
cdr3_aa: CASSRLGLVAGELFF

cdr3_length: 15
j_call: TRBJ2-5
d_call: TRBD1
clone_size: .
v_call: TRBV5-4
cdr3_nt: TGTGCCAGCAGCCGGGGACAGGAATACCAAGAGACCCAGTACTTC
cdr3_aa: CASSRGQEYQETQYF

cdr3_length: 13
j_call: TRBJ2-1
d_call: .
clone_size: .
v_call: TRBV5-1
cdr3_nt: TGCGCCAGCAGCTTGGGCGTCTACAATGAGCAGTTCTTC
cdr3_aa: CASSLGVYNEQFF

cdr3_length: 13
j_call: TRBJ2-5
d_call: TRBD2
clone_size: .
v_call: TRBV7-9
cdr3_nt: TGTGCCAGCAGGGGACTAGCAGCGGAGACCCAGTACTTC
cdr3_aa: CASRGLAAETQYF

cdr3_length: 13
j_call: TRBJ2-7
d_call: TRBD1
clone_size: .
v_call: TRBV30
cdr3_nt: TGTGCCTGGAGTGACAGGGGGCTCTACGAGCAGTACTTC
cdr3_aa: CAWSDRGLYEQYF

cdr3_length: 18
j_call: TRBJ1-6
d_call: .
clone_size: .
v_call: TRBV5-1
cdr3_nt: TGCGCCAGCAGCTTGAGCGGACGCGACCTTATTTGGAATTCACCCCTCCACTTT
cdr3_aa: CASSLSGRDLIWNSPLHF

cdr3_length: 15
j_call: TRBJ1-6
d_call: TRBD1
clone_size: .
v_call: TRBV5-1
cdr3_nt: TGCGCCAGCAGCCCGGGACAGGGGAGCGATTCACCCCTCCACTTT
cdr3_aa: CASSPGQGSDSPLHF

cdr3_length: 13
j_call: TRBJ1-1
d_call: .
clone_size: few
v_call: TRBV6-5
cdr3_nt: TGTGCCAGCCTCACCGGGGGTTGGACTGAAGCTTTCTTT
cdr3_aa: CASLTGGWTEAFF

cdr3_length: 14
j_call: TRBJ1-2
d_call: .
clone_size: .
v_call: TRBV30
cdr3_nt: TGTGCCTGGACTTCGGGGGGCTCTCACTATGGCTACACCTTC
cdr3_aa: CAWTSGGSHYGYTF

cdr3_length: 14
j_call: TRBJ1-5
d_call: .
clone_size: once
v_call: TRBV27
cdr3_nt: TGTGCCAGCAGTTTAACAGGGACCAATCAGCCCCAGCATTTT
cdr3_aa: CASSLTGTNQPQHF

cdr3_length: 15
j_call: TRBJ1-1
d_call: .
clone_size: .
v_call: TRBV7-2
cdr3_nt: TGTGCCAGCAGCTTAGTCGGGGGGCATTACACTGAAGCTTTCTTT
cdr3_aa: CASSLVGGHYTEAFF

cdr3_length: 18
j_call: TRBJ1-2
d_call: TRBD1
clone_size: .
v_call: TRBV7-9
cdr3_nt: TGTGCCAGCAGCCCCAAACTGGGACAGGGGCGATATCTCTCCGGCTACACCTTC
cdr3_aa: CASSPKLGQGRYLSGYTF

cdr3_length: 14
j_call: TRBJ2-7
d_call: TRBD2
clone_size: .
v_call: TRBV10-2
cdr3_nt: TGCGCCACCCGTCAGCGGGAGGGCCTGTACGAGCAGTACTTC
cdr3_aa: CATRQREGLYEQYF

cdr3_length: 16
j_call: TRBJ2-6
d_call: .
clone_size: .
v_call: TRBV27
cdr3_nt: TGTGCCAGCAGTTTATCGGAGGGGTATGGGGCCAACGTCCTGACTTTC
cdr3_aa: CASSLSEGYGANVLTF

cdr3_length: 17
j_call: TRBJ2-2
d_call: TRBD2
clone_size: .
v_call: TRBV28
cdr3_nt: TGTGCCAGCAGTTTGCGGGAGGCCCTAACGAACACCGGGGAGCTGTTTTTT
cdr3_aa: CASSLREALTNTGELFF

cdr3_length: 12
j_call: TRBJ2-2
d_call: .
clone_size: .
v_call: TRBV24-1
cdr3_nt: TGTGCCACCCACGCACTCACCGGGGAGCTGTTTTTT
cdr3_aa: CATHALTGELFF

cdr3_length: 16
j_call: TRBJ1-4
d_call: TRBD1
clone_size: .
v_call: TRBV5-1
cdr3_nt: TGCGCCAGCAGCTCAGGACAGGCTGCAACTAATGAAAAACTGTTTTTT
cdr3_aa: CASSSGQAATNEKLFF

cdr3_length: 15
j_call: TRBJ2-1
d_call: TRBD1
clone_size: .
v_call: TRBV10-1
cdr3_nt: TGCGCCAGCAGTACCGGGACAGCCTCCTACAATGAGCAGTTCTTC
cdr3_aa: CASSTGTASYNEQFF

cdr3_length: 13
j_call: TRBJ1-4
d_call: .
clone_size: .
v_call: TRBV9
cdr3_nt: TGTGCCAGCAGCGTAGAAAACACTGAAAAACTGTTTTTT
cdr3_aa: CASSVENTEKLFF

cdr3_length: 15
j_call: TRBJ1-3
d_call: TRBD1
clone_size: .
v_call: TRBV10-3
cdr3_nt: TGTGCCATCAGTGGAGGACAGGGTGATTTTAACACCATATATTTT
cdr3_aa: CAISGGQGDFNTIYF

cdr3_length: 13
j_call: TRBJ2-7
d_call: .
clone_size: .
v_call: TRBV3-1/TRBV3-2
cdr3_nt: TGTGCCAGCAGCCAAGATCGCGAGAGGGTTTCGGACTTC
cdr3_aa: CASSQDRERVSDF

cdr3_length: 15
j_call: TRBJ1-2
d_call: .
clone_size: .
v_call: TRBV24-1
cdr3_nt: TGTGCCACCAGTGATACGCACACAGGCAACTATGGCTACACCTTC
cdr3_aa: CATSDTHTGNYGYTF

cdr3_length: 17
j_call: TRBJ1-3
d_call: .
clone_size: few
v_call: TRBV7-6
cdr3_nt: TGTGCCAGCAGCTTATGGTCTGCAGGGCGCTCTGGAAACACCATATATTTT
cdr3_aa: CASSLWSAGRSGNTIYF

cdr3_length: 16
j_call: TRBJ1-2
d_call: .
clone_size: .
v_call: TRBV3-1/TRBV3-2
cdr3_nt: TGTGCCAGCAGCCAAGATCCCGCGGGGGGAGGCTATGGCTACACCTTC
cdr3_aa: CASSQDPAGGGYGYTF

cdr3_length: 13
j_call: TRBJ2-7
d_call: .
clone_size: .
v_call: TRBV28
cdr3_nt: TGTGCCAGCAGTTACCGTGAGGGCTACGAGCAGTACTTC
cdr3_aa: CASSYREGYEQYF